One sample yielded the 17 T cell receptor beta chains listed below, sequenced in a study of blood T cell repertoires in COVID-19. The repertoire was sequenced with immunoSEQ multiplex PCR; TCRdb's copy has only in-frame clones and lacks some. The data show 150,000 to 200,000 clones, with 83% seen just once and over 6% held by the top ten. The sequencing input was peripheral blood. These TCRs come from a woman between 65 and 79 years old with COVID-19, enrolled during active disease.

Comment on this clone: Mismatch with germline at one junction end may stem from a read error. The chain joins TRBV3-1 (or the pseudogene TRBV3-2) to TRBJ2-7, with TRBD1 matching over 7 bases. Germline CDR1 is LGHDT and CDR2 is YNNKEL (reference sequence). This CDR3 comprises 11 residues. Here the CDR3 reads CASSQAGQPSF. The CDR3 region has the DNA TGTGCCAGCAGCCAAGCGGGACAGCCGTCCTTC.

For this clone: Other DNA sequences of this sample code for an identical CDR3. The V and J genes are TRBV5-1 and TRBJ1-5; weak D call: TRBD1 (5 bases). Germline CDR1 reads SGHRS; CDR2 reads YFSETQ. The CDR3 covers 14 residues. The ends were cut back, 2 bases at V and 4 bases at J, with 10 bases in the middle. CDR3 sequence (DNA): TGCGCCAGCAGCTTTGACAGTCTTAATCAGCCCCAGCATTTT. Protein product: CASSFDSLNQPQHF. The full variable domain, in which reference TRBV5-1 and TRBJ1-5 provide the parts outside the CDR3, is KAGVTQTPRYLIKTRGQQVTLSCSPISGHRSVSWYQQTPGQGLQFLFEYFSETQRNKGNFPGRFSGRQFSNSRSEMNVSTLELGDSALYLCASSFDSLNQPQHFGDGTRLSIL.

The chain is built from TRBV7-3 and TRBJ2-3; no clear D gene. The V gene's germline CDR1 is SGHTA and CDR2 FQGTGA. The CDR3 contains 14 residues. Trimming left V 3 bases short and J 4 bases short, with 11 bases between. The CDR3 region is CASSFLGPSDTQYF. CDR3 bases: TGTGCCAGCAGCTTCCTTGGGCCATCAGATACGCAGTATTTT.

The chain joins TRBV18 to TRBJ1-3; no clear D gene. The V and J ends lost 6 bases and 2 bases respectively, with 14 bases between them. Germline CDR1 reads KGHSH; CDR2 reads LQKENI. This CDR3 contains 15 residues. The CDR3 DNA reads as TGTGCCAGCTCGCAGGCCGCAGACCCTGGAAACACCATATATTTT. It specifies CASSQAADPGNTIYF.

The chain is built from TRBV4-1 and TRBJ2-3, with 14 nucleotides matching TRBD2. Germline-derived CDR1 and CDR2 are MGHRA and YSYEKL. CDR3 length equals 18 residues. V lost 1 base, J lost 5 bases, and 8 bases stayed unmatched. CDR3 region: CASSQGLAGGPVIDTQYF. CDR3 sequence (DNA): TGCGCCAGCAGCCAAGGACTAGCGGGAGGGCCAGTGATAGATACGCAGTATTTT.

This chain joins TRBV4-3 and TRBJ2-5, with D tentatively TRBD2 (6 bases). Germline V CDR1 and CDR2: LGHNA, YSLEER. CDR3 size: 14 residues. V shed 4 bases and J shed 2 bases, with 11 bases lying between them. The CDR3: CASSPTTRQETQYF. DNA for the CDR3: TGCGCCAGCAGCCCTACGACTAGACAAGAGACCCAGTACTTC.

V usage is TRBV7-9 and J usage is TRBJ1-1; 9 positions agree with TRBD1. There are 15 residues in the CDR3. CDR1 and CDR2 from the germline V gene are SEHNR and FQNEAQ (reference sequence). V shed 4 bases and J 1 base; nucleotides not matched to a gene: 4. The CDR3 loop reads CASSSQDRGNTEAFF. In DNA, the CDR3 is TGTGCCAGCAGCTCACAGGACAGGGGGAACACTGAAGCTTTCTTT. Complete variable domain (other parts from reference TRBV7-9 and TRBJ1-1): DTGVSQNPRHKITKRGQNVTFRCDPISEHNRLYWYRQTLGQGPEFLTYFQNEAQLEKSRLLSDRFSAERPKGSFSTLEIQRTEQGDSAMYLCASSSQDRGNTEAFFGQGTRLTVV.

The chain combines TRBV6-2 or TRBV6-3 with TRBJ2-1, with TRBD2 matching over 8 bases. CDR3 length: 17 residues. V shed 5 bases, J shed 8 bases, and the junction held 17 bases outside the gene matches. The germline gives CDR1 MNHEY, CDR2 SVGEGT. The CDR3 sequence: CASSPNLLAALTHEQFF. The CDR3 coding sequence is TGTGCCAGCAGTCCGAACTTACTAGCGGCTCTGACACATGAGCAGTTCTTC.

The CDR3 coding sequence is TGTGCCAGCAGCCCTTCCGGGCTAGCGGGAGGATGGGGCACAGATACGCAGTATTTT. This encodes CASSPSGLAGGWGTDTQYF. The chain employs TRBV7-9 and TRBJ2-3; 11 nucleotides agree with TRBD2. The CDR3 has 19 amino acids. The germline CDR1 and CDR2 sequences are SEHNR and FQNEAQ (reference sequence). The J segment lost 1 base and the V segment lost 5 bases, leaving 14 bases of the junction unmatched.

The chain employs TRBV2 and TRBJ1-6; D gene ambiguous. V was trimmed by 11 bases and J by 7 bases, leaving 12 bases between them. This CDR3 comprises 12 residues. Germline CDR1 is SNHLY and CDR2 is FYNNEI. CDR3 sequence (DNA): TGTGCCCTCGGACGAGGGAATTCACCCCTCCACTTT. This sequence encodes CALGRGNSPLHF.

This clone was seen a few times. The gene calls are TRBV30 and TRBJ1-5; D is possibly TRBD1 (5 bases). This CDR3 has 15 amino acids. Germline-derived CDR1 and CDR2 are GTSNPN and SVGIG (reference sequence). V was cut by 2 bases and J by 0 bases, with 11 bases left in between. CDR3 region: CAWSRGGNSNQPQHF. The CDR3 region has the DNA TGTGCCTGGAGTCGCGGGGGGAATAGCAATCAGCCCCAGCATTTT.

This chain links TRBV7-2 with TRBJ1-6, with 7 bases fitting TRBD1. Germline V gives CDR1 SGHTA, CDR2 FQGNSA. V trimming: 6 bases; J trimming: 7 bases; junction bases outside the gene matches: 9. CDR3 length: 15 residues. This CDR3 is CASRPEGTVNSPLHF. The CDR3 region has the DNA TGTGCCAGCAGGCCAGAGGGGACAGTCAATTCACCCCTCCACTTT.

The V and J genes are TRBV6-4 and TRBJ1-4; no clear D. CDR1 MRHNA and CDR2 SNTAGT come from the germline V gene. The CDR3 is 12 residues long. V was clipped by 6 bases and J by 10 bases, with 12 bases between them. DNA for the CDR3: TGTGCCAGCAGGGATGTCACGGGAAAACTGTTTTTT. It is translated as CASRDVTGKLFF.

V gene TRBV28 combines with J gene TRBJ2-3, with 10 bases lining up with TRBD2. The V segment lost 4 bases and the J segment 5 bases; nucleotides outside the gene matches: 18. CDR3 length equals 19 residues. Germline CDR1 MDHEN, CDR2 SYDVKM. The CDR3 DNA sequence: TGTGCCAGCAGTTCCAGGGCTGGGCGTGAAGCGGGAGGGCGAGATACGCAGTATTTT. Its translation: CASSSRAGREAGGRDTQYF.

The DNA of the CDR3 is TGTGCCACTCATTCTCGCCGACAGCAGAACACTGAAGCTTTCTTT. Its translation: CATHSRRQQNTEAFF. The V gene is TRBV19, the J gene TRBJ1-1; D perhaps matches TRBD1 (5 bases). CDR1 LNHDA and CDR2 SQIVND come from the germline V gene (reference sequence). Trimming left V 10 bases short and J 1 base short, with 19 bases between. This CDR3 comprises 15 residues.

The chain joins TRBV6-5 to TRBJ1-3; 7 bases line up with TRBD1. Germline CDR1 reads MNHEY; CDR2 reads SVGAGI. J gave up 1 base and V 6 bases, and 3 bases lay outside the gene matches. CDR3 size: 14 residues. CDR3 nucleotide sequence: TGTGCCAGCAGGGAGACAGGGTCTGGAAACACCATATATTTT. Its protein product is CASRETGSGNTIYF.

The chain uses TRBV10-3 and TRBJ1-3; TRBD1 is a possible D gene (6 bases). In germline, CDR1 is ENHRY, CDR2 SYGVKD. Trimming pared 3 bases from V and 5 bases from J, leaving 11 bases between. This CDR3 region has 14 residues. The CDR3 sequence: CAISDFGQRNTIYF. CDR3 coding DNA: TGTGCCATCAGTGACTTCGGACAGAGAAACACCATATATTTT.